Listed below are T cell receptor beta chains from one sample, sequenced in a study of T cell repertoires in cytomegalovirus infection. MiXCR, applied by TCRdb to the reads, yields one record per CDR3 protein. The sample shows some 57,000 distinct CDR3 sequences, roughly 32% of them seen only once. These receptors' antigens are unknown. The sequenced sample consisted of PBMCs, sequenced either directly or after in vitro stimulation (not recorded which). Receptor source: a human donor in good health (CMV status not recorded). Some clones in this sample may be carry-over from other donors' samples. CDR3s include the opening cysteine and the closing phenylalanine or tryptophan. Each record gives: V gene, clone size, D gene, J gene, CDR3 DNA, CDR3 protein. A D gene is named only where the DNA matches it firmly. The size entry is marked missing in some rows and otherwise reads once, few, many or a size class.

TRBV7-2,.,.,TRBJ2-1,TGTGCCAGCAGCCTCAGGGTGGAAGTATACAATGAGCAGTTCTTC,CASSLRVEVYNEQFF
TRBV29-1,.,.,TRBJ1-2,TGCAGCGTCGGTCCGGGGGGCGCCGGCTATGGCTACACCTTC,CSVGPGGAGYGYTF
TRBV13,.,.,TRBJ1-2,TGTGCCAGCAGCCCCGGTGGTATCCCAGGTGTCTATGGCTACACCTTC,CASSPGGIPGVYGYTF
TRBV6-4,.,.,TRBJ2-1,TGTGCCAGCAGTTCAGACCCCTACAATGAGCAGTTCTTC,CASSSDPYNEQFF
TRBV20-1,few,.,TRBJ1-1,TGCAGTGCTAGGTTTGCAGGGATGGGAGGGAACACTGAAGCTTTCTTT,CSARFAGMGGNTEAFF
TRBV24-1,.,TRBD1,TRBJ1-1,TGTGCCACCAGTGAAACACAGGGGGCGCGCACTGAAGCTTTCTTT,CATSETQGARTEAFF
TRBV27,many,.,TRBJ2-7,TGTGCCAGCAGTTGGTCCCTTGGGGGCTACGAGCAGTACTTC,CASSWSLGGYEQYF
TRBV12-3/TRBV12-4,.,.,TRBJ2-1,TGTGCCAGCAGTTCAGGGTTAACTGAGCAGTTCTTC,CASSSGLTEQFF
TRBV2,few,.,TRBJ2-7,TGTGCCAGCAGTCTAACCCGATTTGGGAGCGAGCAGTACTTC,CASSLTRFGSEQYF
TRBV5-5,.,.,TRBJ1-2,TGTGCCAGCAGCTATCGGGGGTTGAACTATGGCTACACCTTC,CASSYRGLNYGYTF
TRBV29-1,.,.,TRBJ2-5,TGCAGCGTTGGTCTAGGCCAAGAGACCCAGTACTTC,CSVGLGQETQYF
TRBV4-1,.,.,TRBJ1-1,TGCGCCAGCAGCCAAGATGCACAGCCGGGATACACTGAAGCTTTCTTT,CASSQDAQPGYTEAFF
TRBV20-1,.,.,TRBJ2-7,TGCAGTGCTAGAGATAAGGGCCCCTACTACGAGCAGTACTTC,CSARDKGPYYEQYF
TRBV11-2,many,TRBD1,TRBJ1-5,TGTGCCAGCAGCTGGGACAGAGATCAGCCCCAGCATTTT,CASSWDRDQPQHF